The source of this T cell receptor beta chain is a study of blood T cell repertoires in COVID-19. Overall study context: Whether acute or convalescent, the COVID-19 samples came from the United States, Italy and Spain.

This CDR3 contains 16 residues. Looked up from germline, CDR1 is MNHNY and CDR2 is SVGAGI (reference sequence). V lost 0 bases to trimming and J lost 8 bases, with 14 bases between them. Assay used: immunoSEQ multiplex PCR; TCRdb lists only in-frame clones, some missing. The data hold approximately 80,000 clones, with 88% observed a single time. Sequencing input: peripheral blood. The clonotype was recovered from a human donor in a cohort sampled during active COVID-19. V is TRBV6-6 and J is TRBJ1-6; D not resolved. In DNA, the CDR3 is TGTGCCAGCAGTTACTCTCCCAGAAACGGGGATTCACCCCTCCACTTT. Translated: CASSYSPRNGDSPLHF.